The source of this T cell receptor beta chain is a study of T cell responses to AZD1222 COVID-19 vaccine. The overall study: The study pooled second doses at about 4 or about 12 weeks.

This clone has just one count. As yet, its antigen is unknown. The method was immunoSEQ multiplex PCR; TCRdb's version includes in-frame clones alone and lacks a portion of them. The sample lists some 110,000 clones; 84% were seen once. The J segment lost 0 bases and the V segment lost 2 bases, leaving 13 bases of the junction unmatched. The CDR3 contains 20 residues. Findings and caveats of the study: Repertoire samples came only from after the peak T cell response.

The chain joins TRBV23-1 to TRBJ1-3, with TRBD1 matching over 10 bases. TRBV23-1 is marked as an open reading frame, function uncertain. This receptor was obtained from an adult in good health. The source material was peripheral blood, sampled on day 0 of AZD1222 vaccination. The CDR3 reads CASSQHTRDRGSLSGNTIYF. The CDR3 DNA reads TGCGCCAGCAGTCAACACACACGGGACAGGGGCTCCCTCTCTGGAAACACCATATATTTT.